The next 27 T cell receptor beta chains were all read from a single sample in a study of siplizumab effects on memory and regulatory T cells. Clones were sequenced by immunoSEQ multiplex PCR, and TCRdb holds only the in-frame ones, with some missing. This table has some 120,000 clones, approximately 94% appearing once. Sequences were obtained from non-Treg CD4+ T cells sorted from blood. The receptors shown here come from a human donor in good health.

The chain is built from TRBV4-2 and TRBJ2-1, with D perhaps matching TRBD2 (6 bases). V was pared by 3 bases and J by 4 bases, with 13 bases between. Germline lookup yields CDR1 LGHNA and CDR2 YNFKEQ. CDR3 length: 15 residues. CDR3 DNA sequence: TGTGCCAGCAGCCAGCTTTGGCTAGCGTACAATGAGCAGTTCTTC. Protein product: CASSQLWLAYNEQFF.

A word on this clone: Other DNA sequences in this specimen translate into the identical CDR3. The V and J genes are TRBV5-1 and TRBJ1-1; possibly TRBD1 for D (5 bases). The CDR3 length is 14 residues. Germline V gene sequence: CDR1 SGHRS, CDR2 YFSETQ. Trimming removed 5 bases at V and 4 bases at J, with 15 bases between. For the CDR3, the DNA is TGCGCCAGCAGTCCCCGGGTTGGGGGCACTGAAGCTTTCTTT. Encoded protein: CASSPRVGGTEAFF.

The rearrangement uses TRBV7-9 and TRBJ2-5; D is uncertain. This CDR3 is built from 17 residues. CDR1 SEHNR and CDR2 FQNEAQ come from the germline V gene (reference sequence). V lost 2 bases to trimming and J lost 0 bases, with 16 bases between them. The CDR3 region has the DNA TGTGCCAGCAGCTTACCCAACGGATTTGGGTACCAAGAGACCCAGTACTTC. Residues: CASSLPNGFGYQETQYF. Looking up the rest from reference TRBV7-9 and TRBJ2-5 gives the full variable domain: DTGVSQNPRHKITKRGQNVTFRCDPISEHNRLYWYRQTLGQGPEFLTYFQNEAQLEKSRLLSDRFSAERPKGSFSTLEIQRTEQGDSAMYLCASSLPNGFGYQETQYFGPGTRLLVL.

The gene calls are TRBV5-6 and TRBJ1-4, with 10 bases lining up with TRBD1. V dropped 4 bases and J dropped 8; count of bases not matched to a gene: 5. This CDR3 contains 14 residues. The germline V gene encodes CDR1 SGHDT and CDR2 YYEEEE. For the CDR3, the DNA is TGTGCCAGCAGCCCCGGGACAGGGGAAGAAAAACTGTTTTTT. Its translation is CASSPGTGEEKLFF.

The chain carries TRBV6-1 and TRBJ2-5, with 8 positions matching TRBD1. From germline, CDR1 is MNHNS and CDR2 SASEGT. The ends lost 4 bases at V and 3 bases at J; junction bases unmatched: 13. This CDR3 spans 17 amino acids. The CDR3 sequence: CASSGFPGGGSKETQYF. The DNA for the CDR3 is TGTGCCAGCAGTGGATTCCCAGGGGGCGGTTCGAAAGAGACCCAGTACTTC.

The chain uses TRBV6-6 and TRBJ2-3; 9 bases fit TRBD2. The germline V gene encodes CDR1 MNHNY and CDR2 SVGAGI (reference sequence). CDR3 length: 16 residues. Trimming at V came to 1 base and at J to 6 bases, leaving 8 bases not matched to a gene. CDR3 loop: CASSYLLAGLPDTQYF. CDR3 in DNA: TGTGCCAGCAGTTACTTGCTAGCGGGACTTCCGGATACGCAGTATTTT.

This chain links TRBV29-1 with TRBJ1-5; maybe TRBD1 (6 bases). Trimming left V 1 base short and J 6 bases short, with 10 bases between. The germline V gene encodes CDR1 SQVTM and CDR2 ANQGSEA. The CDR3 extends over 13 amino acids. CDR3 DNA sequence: TGCAGCGTTGAAGTCGGGGGCGGTCAGCCCCAGCATTTT. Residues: CSVEVGGGQPQHF. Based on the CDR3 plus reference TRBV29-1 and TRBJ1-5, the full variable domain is SAVISQKPSRDICQRGTSLTIQCQVDSQVTMMFWYRQQPGQSLTLIATANQGSEATYESGFVIDKFPISRPNLTFSTLTVSNMSPEDSSIYLCSVEVGGGQPQHFGDGTRLSIL.

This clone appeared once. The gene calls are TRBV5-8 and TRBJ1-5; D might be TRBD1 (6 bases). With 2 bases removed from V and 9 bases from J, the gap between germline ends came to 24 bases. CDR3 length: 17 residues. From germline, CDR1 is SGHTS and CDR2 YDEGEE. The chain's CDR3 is CASSFGYRDPSRMPQHF. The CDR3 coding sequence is TGTGCCAGCAGCTTTGGGTACAGGGACCCCTCCAGGATGCCCCAGCATTTT.

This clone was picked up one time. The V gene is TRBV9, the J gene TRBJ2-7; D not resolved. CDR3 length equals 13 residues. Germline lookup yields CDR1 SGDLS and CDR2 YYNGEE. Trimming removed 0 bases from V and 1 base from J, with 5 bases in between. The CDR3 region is CASSVAGSYEQYF. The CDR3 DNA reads TGTGCCAGCAGCGTAGCTGGGTCCTACGAGCAGTACTTC.

CDR3 sequence: CASTRPGGVQNIQYF. CDR3 bases: TGTGCCAGTACCCGACCGGGGGGGGTTCAAAACATTCAGTACTTC. J is TRBJ2-4 and V is TRBV19, with 8 positions matching TRBD2. The CDR3 is 15 amino acids. The V gene end was trimmed by 7 bases and the J gene end by 5 bases; junction bases not matched to a gene: 10. Germline V gives CDR1 LNHDA, CDR2 SQIVND (reference sequence).

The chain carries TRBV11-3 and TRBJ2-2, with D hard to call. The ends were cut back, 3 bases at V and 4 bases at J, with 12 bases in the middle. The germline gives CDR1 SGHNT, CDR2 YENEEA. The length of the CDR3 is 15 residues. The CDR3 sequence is CASSFRKGGTGELFF. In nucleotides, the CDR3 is TGTGCCAGCAGCTTTAGGAAGGGTGGCACCGGGGAGCTGTTTTTT.

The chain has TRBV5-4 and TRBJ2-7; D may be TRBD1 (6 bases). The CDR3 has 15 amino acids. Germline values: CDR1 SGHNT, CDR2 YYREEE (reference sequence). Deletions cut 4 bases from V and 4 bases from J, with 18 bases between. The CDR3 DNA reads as TGTGCCAGCAGCCGTGCCACAGGGAATGGTTACGAGCAGTACTTC. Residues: CASSRATGNGYEQYF.

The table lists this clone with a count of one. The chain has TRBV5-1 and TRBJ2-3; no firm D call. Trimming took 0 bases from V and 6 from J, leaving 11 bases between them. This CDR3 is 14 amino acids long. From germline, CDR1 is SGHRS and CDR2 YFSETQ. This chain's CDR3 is CASSLGAILDTQYF. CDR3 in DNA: TGCGCCAGCAGCTTGGGAGCCATCCTGGATACGCAGTATTTT. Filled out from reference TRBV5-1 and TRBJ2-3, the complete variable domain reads KAGVTQTPRYLIKTRGQQVTLSCSPISGHRSVSWYQQTPGQGLQFLFEYFSETQRNKGNFPGRFSGRQFSNSRSEMNVSTLELGDSALYLCASSLGAILDTQYFGPGTRLTVL.

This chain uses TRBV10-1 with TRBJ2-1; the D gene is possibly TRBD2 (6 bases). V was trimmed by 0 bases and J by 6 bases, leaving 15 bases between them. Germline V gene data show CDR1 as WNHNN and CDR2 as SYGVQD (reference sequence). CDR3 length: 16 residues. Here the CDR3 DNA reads TGCGCCAGCAGTGAGTCGAGGACCTCCGGGGGCAATGAGCAGTTCTTC. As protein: CASSESRTSGGNEQFF.

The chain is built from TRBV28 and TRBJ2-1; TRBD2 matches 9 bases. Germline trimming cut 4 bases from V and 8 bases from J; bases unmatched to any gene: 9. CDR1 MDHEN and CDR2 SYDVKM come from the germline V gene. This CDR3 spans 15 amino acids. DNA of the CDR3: TGTGCCAGCAGTTCCGCCGGGACTAGCCTCCATGAGCAGTTCTTC. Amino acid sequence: CASSSAGTSLHEQFF.

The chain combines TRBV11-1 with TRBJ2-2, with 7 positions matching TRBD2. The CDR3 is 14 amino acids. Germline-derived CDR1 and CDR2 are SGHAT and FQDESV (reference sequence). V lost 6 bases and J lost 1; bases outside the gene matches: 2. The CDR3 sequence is CASRRGGNTGELFF. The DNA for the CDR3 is TGTGCCAGCAGACGCGGGGGGAACACCGGGGAGCTGTTTTTT.

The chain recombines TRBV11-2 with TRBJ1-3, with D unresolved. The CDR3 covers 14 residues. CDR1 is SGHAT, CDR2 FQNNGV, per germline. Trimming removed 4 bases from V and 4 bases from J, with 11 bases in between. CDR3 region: CASSSRGEGNTIYF. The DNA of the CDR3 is TGTGCCAGCAGCTCTCGGGGAGAGGGAAACACCATATATTTT. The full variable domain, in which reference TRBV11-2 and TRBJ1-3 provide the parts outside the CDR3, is EAGVAQSPRYKIIEKRQSVAFWCNPISGHATLYWYQQILGQGPKLLIQFQNNGVVDDSQLPKDRFSAERLKGVDSTLKIQPAKLEDSAVYLCASSSRGEGNTIYFGEGSWLTVV.

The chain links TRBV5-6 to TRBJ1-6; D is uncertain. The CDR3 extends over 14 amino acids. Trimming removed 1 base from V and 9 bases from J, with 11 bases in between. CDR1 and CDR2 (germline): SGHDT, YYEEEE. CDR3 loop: CASSLNARGSPLHF. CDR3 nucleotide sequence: TGTGCCAGCAGCTTGAACGCCCGGGGTTCACCCCTCCACTTT.

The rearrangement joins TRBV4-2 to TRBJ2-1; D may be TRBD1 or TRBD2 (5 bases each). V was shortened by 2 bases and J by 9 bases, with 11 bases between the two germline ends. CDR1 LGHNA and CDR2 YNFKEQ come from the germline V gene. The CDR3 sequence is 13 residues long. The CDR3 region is CASSQRGESEQFF. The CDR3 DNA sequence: TGTGCCAGCAGCCAAAGAGGGGAGAGTGAGCAGTTCTTC.

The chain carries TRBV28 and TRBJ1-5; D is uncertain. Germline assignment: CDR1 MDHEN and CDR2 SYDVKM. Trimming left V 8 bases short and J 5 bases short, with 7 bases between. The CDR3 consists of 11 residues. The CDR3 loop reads CASGSDQPQHF. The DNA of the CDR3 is TGTGCCAGCGGTTCAGATCAGCCCCAGCATTTT.

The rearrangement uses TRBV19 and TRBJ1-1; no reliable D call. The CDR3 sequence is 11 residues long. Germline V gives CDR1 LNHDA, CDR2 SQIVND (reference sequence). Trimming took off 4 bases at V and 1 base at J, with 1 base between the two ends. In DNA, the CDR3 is TGTGCCAGTAGTAAGAACACTGAAGCTTTCTTT. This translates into CASSKNTEAFF.

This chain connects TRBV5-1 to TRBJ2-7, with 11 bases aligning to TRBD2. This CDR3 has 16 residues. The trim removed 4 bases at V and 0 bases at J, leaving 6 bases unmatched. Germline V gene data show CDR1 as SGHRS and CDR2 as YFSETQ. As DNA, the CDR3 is TGCGCCAGCAGCCTCGGGACTAGCGGCTACTCCTACGAGCAGTACTTC. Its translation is CASSLGTSGYSYEQYF.

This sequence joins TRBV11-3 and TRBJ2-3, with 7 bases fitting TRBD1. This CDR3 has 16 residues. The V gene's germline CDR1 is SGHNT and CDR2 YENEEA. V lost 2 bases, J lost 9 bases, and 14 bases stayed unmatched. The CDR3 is CASSLSSTYGGQTQYF. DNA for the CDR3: TGTGCCAGCAGCTTATCATCCACCTATGGGGGACAGACGCAGTATTTT.

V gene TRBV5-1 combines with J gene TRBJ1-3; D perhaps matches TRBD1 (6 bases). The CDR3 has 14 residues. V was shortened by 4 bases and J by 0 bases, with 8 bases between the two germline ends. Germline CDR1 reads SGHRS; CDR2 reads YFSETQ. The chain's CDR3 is CASSPDSSGNTIYF. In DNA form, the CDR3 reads TGCGCCAGCAGCCCGGACAGCTCTGGAAACACCATATATTTT. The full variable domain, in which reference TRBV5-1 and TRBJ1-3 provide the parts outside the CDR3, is KAGVTQTPRYLIKTRGQQVTLSCSPISGHRSVSWYQQTPGQGLQFLFEYFSETQRNKGNFPGRFSGRQFSNSRSEMNVSTLELGDSALYLCASSPDSSGNTIYFGEGSWLTVV.

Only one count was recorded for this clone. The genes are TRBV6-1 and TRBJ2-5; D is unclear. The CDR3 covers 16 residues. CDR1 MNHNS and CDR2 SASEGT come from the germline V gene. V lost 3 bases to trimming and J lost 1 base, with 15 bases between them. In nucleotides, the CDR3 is TGTGCCAGCAGTGATCTGCGTACGAGTATCCAAGAGACCCAGTACTTC. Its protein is CASSDLRTSIQETQYF.

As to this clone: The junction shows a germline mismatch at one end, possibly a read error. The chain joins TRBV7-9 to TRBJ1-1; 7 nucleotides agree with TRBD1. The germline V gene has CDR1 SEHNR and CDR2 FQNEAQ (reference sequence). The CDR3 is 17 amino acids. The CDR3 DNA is TGTGCCAGCAACTTAGGGGGCTCGGCAGGGCGTTGGGTTGAAGCTTTCTTT. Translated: CASNLGGSAGRWVEAFF.

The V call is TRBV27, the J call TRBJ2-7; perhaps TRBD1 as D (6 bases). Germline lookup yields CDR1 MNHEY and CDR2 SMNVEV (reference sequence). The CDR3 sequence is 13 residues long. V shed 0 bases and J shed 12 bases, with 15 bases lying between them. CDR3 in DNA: TGTGCCAGCAGTTTATCTGGTGGACAGATCCGGTACTTC. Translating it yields CASSLSGGQIRYF.